What follows is one T cell receptor beta chain and its context. Relapse after autologous stem cell transplantation occurred in every patient, and brentuximab vedotin exposure varied. Best responses were complete response, partial response or progressive disease. Germline V lookup: CDR1 MNHEY, CDR2 SMNVEV (reference sequence). V lost 5 bases and J lost 6; bases outside the gene matches: 10. This CDR3 is 16 amino acids long. TCRdb keeps only in-frame clones here, not all; method: immunoSEQ multiplex PCR. The sample lists more than 15,000 clones, about 66% seen once, with roughly 8% in the top ten. These data come from a study of PD-1 blockade in classical Hodgkin lymphoma.

This receptor was identified in a human donor with classical Hodgkin lymphoma. The V call is TRBV27, the J call TRBJ2-3; 11 bases fit TRBD1. This specimen was peripheral blood mononuclear cells (PBMCs), taken before the second cycle of nivolumab. In DNA form, the CDR3 reads TGTGCCAGCAGTCCCCGGACAGGGGGCGGGGGTGATACGCAGTATTTT. Amino acid sequence: CASSPRTGGGGDTQYF.